Detailed here is one T cell receptor (beta chain). Per germline, CDR1 MNHNY and CDR2 SVGAGI (reference sequence). V was cut by 0 bases and J by 2 bases, with 13 bases left in between. The CDR3 totals 16 residues. The sample is drawn from a study of CD8+ T cells in alopecia areata. Study context: The protocol delivered tofacitinib for 6 to 18 months, then withdrew it for 6 months.

The authors extracted RNA and reverse transcribed it into cDNA as the sequencing template. Libraries were prepared by immunoSEQ multiplex PCR; TCRdb keeps only in-frame clonotypes and omits some of them. The sample contains under 300,000 clones, less than 80% of which appear only once. This receptor was obtained from a human donor with alopecia areata. The chain links TRBV6-6 to TRBJ1-2; unclear D gene. The source material was CD4+ T cells sorted from blood, sampled at week 0. In DNA form, the CDR3 reads TGTGCCAGCAGTTACTCGAGGTTTTCGATGAACTATGGCTACACCTTC. It translates to CASSYSRFSMNYGYTF.